This T cell receptor (beta chain) is from a study of vaccination and CD4 T cells after COVID-19. General observations from the study: Analysis of convalescent patients found that 304 of 307 vaccine-specific clones were spike mono-reactive.

A remark on this clonotype: Its antigen remains unidentified.

With the Oncomine TCR Beta short-read assay, DNA from cultured CD4+ T cells was sequenced. Using the QIAamp micro DNA kit, genomic DNA was extracted from the CD4+ T cells that had been cultured. MiXCR was run by TCRdb on the PCR reads, yielding one entry per CDR3 protein. The sample lists 6,000 to 8,500 distinct CDR3 sequences, 33% occurring once. This sample's treatment: roughly 10-day PBMC culture with coronavirus spike peptide pools or control peptides (ViraFEST assay). The unexposed donor gave CD4+ T cells before the COVID-19 pandemic (2011-2018). Researchers grew the cells for 10 to 11 days and then pulled out CD4+ T cells by negative selection. V lost 0 bases and J lost 5, with 11 bases in between. The CDR3 consists of 14 residues. CDR1 and CDR2 (germline): SGHRS, YFSETQ.

The chain couples TRBV5-1 to TRBJ2-5; possible D gene TRBD1, 6 bases. The sequenced sample consisted of CD4+ T cells from blood, cultured in vitro. The receptor was isolated from a human donor in good health. The CDR3 DNA sequence: TGCGCCAGCAGCTTGGAGGGGGTTGGGGAGACCCAGTACTTC. Its protein product is CASSLEGVGETQYF.